The next 21 T cell receptor beta chains were all read from a single sample in a study of T cell responses to AZD1222 COVID-19 vaccine. Produced via immunoSEQ multiplex PCR; TCRdb's table is partial and in-frame only. Here the sample spans approximately 180,000 clones, about 86% being singletons. The sample in question was peripheral blood, obtained on day 0 of AZD1222 vaccination. Receptors originate from an adult in good health.

The V gene is TRBV11-3, the J gene TRBJ2-2; 11 bases align to TRBD2. Germline CDR1 reads SGHNT; CDR2 reads YENEEA. The V gene end was trimmed by 1 base and the J gene end by 1 base; junction bases not matched to a gene: 2. The CDR3 length is 17 residues. DNA of the CDR3: TGTGCCAGCAGCTTAGGGGGACTAGCGGAGAACACCGGGGAGCTGTTTTTT. Protein: CASSLGGLAENTGELFF. Together with reference TRBV11-3 and TRBJ2-2, the CDR3 gives the full variable domain: EAGVVQSPRYKIIEKKQPVAFWCNPISGHNTLYWYLQNLGQGPELLIRYENEEAVDDSQLPKDRFSAERLKGVDSTLKIQPAELGDSAVYLCASSLGGLAENTGELFFGEGSRLTVL.

The chain combines TRBV9 with TRBJ2-7; TRBD1 agrees at 9 bases. The germline CDR1 and CDR2 sequences are SGDLS and YYNGEE. V gave up 3 bases and J gave up 5 bases; unmatched junction bases: 9. CDR3 length equals 15 residues. The CDR3 spells CASSEGTGRSHEQYF. The CDR3 coding sequence is TGTGCCAGCAGCGAAGGGACAGGGAGGTCCCACGAGCAGTACTTC.

The gene calls are TRBV19 and TRBJ1-2, with D possibly matching TRBD1 (5 bases). Germline CDR1 reads LNHDA; CDR2 reads SQIVND (reference sequence). CDR3 length equals 15 residues. Trimming took 7 bases from V and 3 from J, leaving 18 bases between them. As DNA, the CDR3 is TGTGCCAGTACCAATGCGATCGGGGGTGACTATGGCTACACCTTC. Its protein is CASTNAIGGDYGYTF.

The genes are TRBV7-6 and TRBJ2-7; D tentatively fits TRBD1 or TRBD2 (7 bases each). Germline CDR1 SGHVS, CDR2 FNYEAQ. V gave up 5 bases and J gave up 2 bases, with 16 bases separating them. The length of the CDR3 is 15 residues. The CDR3 region is CASSALTGTTYEQYF. The CDR3 DNA reads as TGTGCCAGCAGCGCCCTGACAGGGACTACCTACGAGCAGTACTTC.

The chain recombines TRBV19 with TRBJ1-1; 7 bases are shared with TRBD1. This CDR3 is built from 16 residues. With 10 bases clipped from V and 0 bases from J, the junction kept 14 bases outside the gene matches. From germline, CDR1 is LNHDA and CDR2 SQIVND (reference sequence). The CDR3, as DNA: TGTGCCACCCGACCAGACAGGGCTCGCATGAACACTGAAGCTTTCTTT. Translated: CATRPDRARMNTEAFF.

The chain links TRBV30 to TRBJ2-2, with unresolved D. This CDR3 region has 16 residues. Trimming removed 0 bases at V and 4 bases at J, with 15 bases between. Germline CDR1 reads GTSNPN; CDR2 reads SVGIG (reference sequence). CDR3: CAWSVTRVRPTGELFF. The CDR3 DNA is TGTGCCTGGAGTGTAACCCGTGTTCGTCCCACCGGGGAGCTGTTTTTT.

The rearrangement uses TRBV11-2 and TRBJ2-5; 12 positions match TRBD2. The CDR3 spans 16 residues. The germline V gene encodes CDR1 SGHAT and CDR2 FQNNGV. The V segment lost 7 bases and the J segment 0 bases; nucleotides outside the gene matches: 6. Here the CDR3 reads CASTGGLAGHQETQYF. The CDR3 DNA sequence: TGTGCCAGCACCGGAGGACTAGCGGGGCACCAAGAGACCCAGTACTTC.

This clone was observed a handful of times. The V gene is TRBV10-3, the J gene TRBJ1-6; no clear D gene. CDR3 length equals 16 residues. The V end lost 6 bases, the J end lost 7 bases, and 19 bases lay between the germline ends. CDR1 and CDR2 from the germline V gene are ENHRY and SYGVKD. CDR3 bases: TGTGCCATCAGCCCTACAGTATACCCCGACAATTCACCCCTCCACTTT. This gives the protein CAISPTVYPDNSPLHF.

The V gene is TRBV4-2, the J gene TRBJ1-2; D call uncertain. Germline V CDR1 and CDR2: LGHNA, YNFKEQ. The CDR3 has 15 amino acids. V was clipped by 0 bases and J by 4 bases, with 12 bases between them. The CDR3 sequence: CASSQEGWQTYGYTF. CDR3 nucleotide sequence: TGTGCCAGCAGCCAAGAGGGTTGGCAGACCTATGGCTACACCTTC.

The chain uses TRBV19 and TRBJ2-2; 8 bases map to TRBD2. Trimming cost V 0 bases and J 5 bases; bases outside gene matches: 2. From germline, CDR1 is LNHDA and CDR2 SQIVND (reference sequence). This CDR3 contains 15 residues. This chain's CDR3 is CASSIELAGTGELFF. The CDR3 nucleotides read TGTGCCAGTAGTATAGAATTAGCGGGGACCGGGGAGCTGTTTTTT. Complete variable domain (other parts from reference TRBV19 and TRBJ2-2): DGGITQSPKYLFRKEGQNVTLSCEQNLNHDAMYWYRQDPGQGLRLIYYSQIVNDFQKGDIAEGYSVSREKKESFPLTVTSAQKNPTAFYLCASSIELAGTGELFFGEGSRLTVL.

V and J are TRBV30 and TRBJ1-1, with unresolved D. V was cut by 8 bases and J by 4 bases, with 11 bases left in between. CDR3 length equals 11 residues. Germline CDR1 and CDR2: GTSNPN and SVGIG (reference sequence). The CDR3 protein is CASRGGTEAFF. As DNA, the CDR3 is TGTGCCAGTAGAGGTGGCACTGAAGCTTTCTTT.

V usage is TRBV9 and J usage is TRBJ2-7, with D possibly matching TRBD2 (6 bases). Germline lookup yields CDR1 SGDLS and CDR2 YYNGEE. The CDR3 totals 14 residues. Trimming removed 3 bases from V and 0 bases from J, with 10 bases in between. The CDR3 spells CASSAGGSSYEQYF. The CDR3 DNA is TGTGCCAGCAGCGCCGGAGGGAGCTCCTACGAGCAGTACTTC.

In this sample, this clone turned up a few times. The chain has TRBV19 and TRBJ2-2; tentatively, D is TRBD2 (5 bases). The V and J ends lost 3 bases and 5 bases respectively, with 16 bases between them. Germline CDR1 LNHDA, CDR2 SQIVND (reference sequence). The CDR3 consists of 16 residues. The CDR3 sequence: CASSIVPGMGTGELFF. The CDR3 DNA sequence: TGTGCCAGTAGTATCGTTCCGGGGATGGGGACCGGGGAGCTGTTTTTT.

J is TRBJ2-7 and V is TRBV6-5; 8 nucleotides agree with TRBD2. CDR1 is MNHEY, CDR2 SVGAGI, per germline. This CDR3 region has 15 residues. The V and J ends lost 6 bases and 4 bases, in that order; junction bases with no gene match: 11. CDR3 loop: CASRALSGGRYEQYF. Here the CDR3 DNA reads TGTGCCAGCAGGGCCCTATCGGGGGGGCGTTACGAGCAGTACTTC.

The chain recombines TRBV27 with TRBJ2-7, with a tentative D call TRBD1 (5 bases). This CDR3 has 15 residues. V gave up 5 bases and J gave up 2 bases, with 16 bases separating them. The germline V gene has CDR1 MNHEY and CDR2 SMNVEV (reference sequence). Here the CDR3 reads CASSPRARLTYEQYF. The DNA of the CDR3 is TGTGCCAGCAGTCCCAGGGCTCGACTGACCTACGAGCAGTACTTC.

The chain combines TRBV5-4 with TRBJ2-2; D gene uncertain. Germline V gives CDR1 SGHNT, CDR2 YYREEE (reference sequence). With 6 bases removed from V and 2 bases from J, the gap between germline ends came to 14 bases. The CDR3 length is 15 residues. The CDR3 DNA is TGTGCCAGCACGGATTCCACTCGTAACACCGGGGAGCTGTTTTTT. Protein product: CASTDSTRNTGELFF.

V and J are TRBV12-3 or TRBV12-4 and TRBJ2-5; D is undetermined. There are 12 residues in the CDR3. V was cut by 3 bases and J by 4 bases, with 6 bases left in between. CDR3 DNA: TGTGCCAGCAGTTTTTCAGCAGAGACCCAGTACTTC. It encodes CASSFSAETQYF.

The chain joins TRBV27 to TRBJ2-2; D gene unclear. The CDR3 has 15 amino acids. Germline values: CDR1 MNHEY, CDR2 SMNVEV (reference sequence). Trimming removed 1 base from V and 6 bases from J, with 12 bases in between. The CDR3 DNA reads TGTGCCAGCAGTTTATTAAGGGAACTTCCCGGGGAGCTGTTTTTT. Translation: CASSLLRELPGELFF.

The J gene is TRBJ2-3, the V gene TRBV5-1; TRBD2 might be the D (5 bases). This CDR3 spans 14 amino acids. Germline V gene lookup returns CDR1 SGHRS and CDR2 YFSETQ. With 4 bases removed from V and 0 bases from J, the gap between germline ends came to 9 bases. CDR3 sequence (DNA): TGCGCCAGCAGCACACGGACTAGCACAGATACGCAGTATTTT. Translating gives CASSTRTSTDTQYF.

V usage is TRBV14 and J usage is TRBJ2-1, with a tentative D call TRBD2 (5 bases). In germline, CDR1 is SGHDN, CDR2 FVKESK. The CDR3 runs to 12 residues. V was clipped by 8 bases and J by 7 bases, with 12 bases between them. The CDR3 coding sequence is TGTGCCAGCGGTTTGCGGGTTAATGAGCAGTTCTTC. Translation: CASGLRVNEQFF.

The chain joins TRBV13 to TRBJ2-7; TRBD1 matches at 8 bases. Germline V lookup: CDR1 PRHDT, CDR2 FYEKMQ (reference sequence). This CDR3 has 15 amino acids. V was pared by 5 bases and J by 2 bases, with 8 bases of the junction left unmatched. CDR3 residues: CASSPGTGEPYEQYF. CDR3 coding DNA: TGTGCCAGCAGCCCTGGGACAGGAGAGCCCTACGAGCAGTACTTC.